What follows are 25 T cell receptor beta chains derived from one specimen sequenced in a study of blood T cell repertoires in COVID-19. TCRdb's copy holds only in-frame clones and misses some; the assay was immunoSEQ multiplex PCR. The sample has approximately 180,000 clones, approximately 85% seen once. The sequenced sample was peripheral blood. These receptors all come from a man aged 60 to 75 with acute or convalescent COVID-19.

The chain employs TRBV28 and TRBJ2-3; TRBD2 matches 9 bases. This CDR3 is built from 15 residues. V lost 7 bases to trimming and J lost 2 bases; unmatched junction nucleotides: 7. Germline-derived CDR1 and CDR2 are MDHEN and SYDVKM. CDR3 bases: TGTGCCAGCACAGCGGGGGGAACCTTCACAGATACGCAGTATTTT. It yields the protein CASTAGGTFTDTQYF.

This clone was seen just once. The chain employs TRBV7-2 and TRBJ2-1, with 8 positions matching TRBD1. CDR3 length: 13 residues. After removal of 4 bases from V and 7 bases from J, the junction contained 3 bases not matched to a gene. Germline V gene sequence: CDR1 SGHTA, CDR2 FQGNSA. The CDR3 sequence is CASSSNRGNEQFF. As DNA, the CDR3 is TGTGCCAGCAGCTCAAACAGGGGGAATGAGCAGTTCTTC.

V gene TRBV5-5 combines with J gene TRBJ1-1; 11 nucleotides line up with TRBD1. This CDR3 has 17 amino acids. Germline CDR1 SGHKS, CDR2 YYEKEE (reference sequence). J was trimmed by 0 bases and V by 3 bases; bases with no gene match: 7. CDR3 nucleotide sequence: TGTGCCAGCAGCTCCCGGACAGGGGGCTGGATGAACACTGAAGCTTTCTTT. This encodes CASSSRTGGWMNTEAFF.

This CDR3 reads CASSVAASGRDADTQYF. The CDR3 DNA is TGTGCCAGCAGCGTAGCGGCTAGCGGGAGGGACGCAGATACGCAGTATTTT. The chain recombines TRBV9 with TRBJ2-3, with 12 bases lining up with TRBD2. The germline gives CDR1 SGDLS, CDR2 YYNGEE. J gave up 4 bases and V 0 bases, and 6 bases lay outside the gene matches. The CDR3 totals 17 residues.

The chain couples TRBV7-9 to TRBJ2-2; TRBD2 matches 14 bases. The CDR3 sequence is 16 residues long. V lost 6 bases to trimming and J lost 7 bases; unmatched junction nucleotides: 7. Germline CDR1 SEHNR, CDR2 FQNEAQ (reference sequence). CDR3 in amino acids: CASRSGTSGSSGELFF. CDR3 nucleotide sequence: TGTGCCAGCAGATCAGGGACTAGCGGGAGTAGCGGGGAGCTGTTTTTT.

DNA for the CDR3: TGTGCCAGTAGTATGCGGGGCGTTGCCGGGGAGCTGTTTTTT. It codes for CASSMRGVAGELFF. This chain connects TRBV19 to TRBJ2-2, with D tentatively TRBD2 (6 bases). This CDR3 comprises 14 residues. Germline V CDR1 and CDR2: LNHDA, SQIVND (reference sequence). V dropped 3 bases and J dropped 6 bases, with 11 bases sitting between them.

V usage is TRBV7-2 and J usage is TRBJ1-5; 8 positions agree with TRBD1. The length of the CDR3 is 15 residues. Germline CDR1 and CDR2: SGHTA and FQGNSA. V lost 0 bases, J lost 4 bases, and 2 bases stayed unmatched. The CDR3 is CASSLAGTGNQPQHF. The CDR3 nucleotides are TGTGCCAGCAGCTTAGCTGGGACAGGAAATCAGCCCCAGCATTTT.

The genes are TRBV7-6 and TRBJ2-3, with 10 bases matching TRBD2. J lost 5 bases, V lost 5 bases, and 13 bases had no gene match. Germline loops: CDR1 SGHVS, CDR2 FNYEAQ. CDR3 length equals 17 residues. CDR3 amino acids: CASSPLESGRAKDTQYF. Here the CDR3 DNA reads TGTGCCAGCAGCCCCCTTGAAAGCGGGAGGGCCAAAGATACGCAGTATTTT. The variable domain in full, completed from reference TRBV7-6 and TRBJ2-3, reads GAGVSQSPRYKVTKRGQDVALRCDPISGHVSLYWYRQALGQGPEFLTYFNYEAQQDKSGLPNDRFSAERPEGSISTLTIQRTEQRDSAMYRCASSPLESGRAKDTQYFGPGTRLTVL.

This clone has only a few counts. The chain recombines TRBV15 with TRBJ1-1; a weak D match, TRBD1 (6 bases). Per the germline V gene, CDR1 is LNHNV and CDR2 is YYDKDF (reference sequence). The CDR3 loop spans 12 amino acids. V gave up 0 bases and J gave up 7 bases, with 6 bases separating them. The CDR3 here is CATSREGGEAFF. The CDR3 DNA sequence: TGTGCCACCAGCAGAGAAGGGGGTGAAGCTTTCTTT.

This chain connects TRBV6-5 to TRBJ2-5; possible D gene TRBD2, 5 bases. Trimming removed 4 bases from V and 5 bases from J, with 11 bases in between. The CDR3 covers 13 residues. CDR1 and CDR2 (germline): MNHEY, SVGAGI. This chain's CDR3 is CASSFGVPETQYF. The CDR3 DNA follows: TGTGCCAGCAGTTTCGGGGTCCCCGAGACCCAGTACTTC.

The sample holds one count of this clone. This chain connects TRBV5-4 to TRBJ2-1; 7 bases map to TRBD2. The ends lost 4 bases at V and 2 bases at J; junction bases unmatched: 15. The CDR3 is made up of 18 amino acids. Germline CDR1 reads SGHNT; CDR2 reads YYREEE (reference sequence). CDR3 sequence: CASSPPGSGNRAYNEQFF. The CDR3 DNA sequence: TGTGCCAGCAGCCCCCCTGGCAGCGGGAACCGGGCCTACAATGAGCAGTTCTTC.

The rearrangement uses TRBV7-3 and TRBJ2-2; the match to TRBD2 covers 8 bases. V was pared by 1 base and J by 4 bases, with 8 bases of the junction left unmatched. CDR3 length: 17 amino acids. Per the germline V gene, CDR1 is SGHTA and CDR2 is FQGTGA. In nucleotides, the CDR3 is TGTGCCAGCAGCTTAAGTGTAGGGACTAGGGCCACCGGGGAGCTGTTTTTT. Translated: CASSLSVGTRATGELFF.

Here the CDR3 reads CASSQLPGESRGSGRDTGELFF. Written as DNA, the CDR3 is TGCGCCAGCAGCCAATTACCGGGCGAAAGTCGGGGTAGCGGGAGGGACACCGGGGAGCTGTTTTTT. The chain recombines TRBV4-3 with TRBJ2-2; TRBD2 matches 11 bases. CDR3 length: 22 amino acids. The junction had 20 bases not matched to a gene; V was cut back by 2 bases and J by 3 bases. Germline CDR1 reads LGHNA; CDR2 reads YSLEER.

The chain recombines TRBV7-2 with TRBJ1-1; the D gene is possibly TRBD1 (5 bases). The V end lost 2 bases, the J end lost 1 base, and 11 bases lay between the germline ends. This CDR3 spans 15 amino acids. Germline lookup yields CDR1 SGHTA and CDR2 FQGNSA. This CDR3 is CASSLYGGGNTEAFF. CDR3 sequence (DNA): TGTGCCAGCAGCTTATACGGGGGGGGGAACACTGAAGCTTTCTTT.

The J gene is TRBJ2-5, the V gene TRBV6-8; 8 nucleotides agree with TRBD1. V was clipped by 2 bases and J by 5 bases; unmatched bases: 13. Germline V lookup: CDR1 MNHGY, CDR2 SAAAGT. This CDR3 region has 17 residues. CDR3 in DNA: TGTGCCAGCAGTTACCCAGCCGGGGCAGGGGGCAGGGAGACCCAGTACTTC. Protein: CASSYPAGAGGRETQYF.

This sequence joins TRBV9 and TRBJ2-2, with TRBD2 matching over 7 bases. Per the germline V gene, CDR1 is SGDLS and CDR2 is YYNGEE. With 1 base clipped from V and 6 bases from J, the junction kept 9 bases outside the gene matches. The CDR3 sequence is 16 residues long. CDR3 residues: CASSVFGGGAAGELFF. The CDR3 nucleotides read TGTGCCAGCAGCGTATTCGGGGGAGGGGCTGCCGGGGAGCTGTTTTTT.

The chain joins TRBV19 to TRBJ2-1; D is unresolved. This CDR3 spans 15 amino acids. Trimming took off 0 bases at V and 3 bases at J, with 9 bases between the two ends. Germline CDR1 reads LNHDA; CDR2 reads SQIVND (reference sequence). CDR3 DNA sequence: TGTGCCAGTAGTATAGATCATACTGACTACAATGAGCAGTTCTTC. This codes for CASSIDHTDYNEQFF. The variable domain in full, with the rest retrieved from reference TRBV19 and TRBJ2-1, is DGGITQSPKYLFRKEGQNVTLSCEQNLNHDAMYWYRQDPGQGLRLIYYSQIVNDFQKGDIAEGYSVSREKKESFPLTVTSAQKNPTAFYLCASSIDHTDYNEQFFGPGTRLTVL.

V is TRBV9 and J is TRBJ2-2; tentative D call: TRBD2 (7 bases). CDR3 length equals 16 residues. Trimming took off 0 bases at V and 5 bases at J, with 14 bases between the two ends. Germline CDR1 is SGDLS and CDR2 is YYNGEE. CDR3 amino acids: CASSVAAGGHTGELFF. In nucleotides, the CDR3 is TGTGCCAGCAGCGTAGCGGCCGGGGGGCATACCGGGGAGCTGTTTTTT.

This chain connects TRBV19 to TRBJ2-3; 10 bases are shared with TRBD2. The CDR3 runs 17 residues. V shed 4 bases, J shed 1 base, and the junction held 8 bases outside the gene matches. Germline V lookup: CDR1 LNHDA, CDR2 SQIVND (reference sequence). In DNA, the CDR3 is TGTGCCAGTAGTACGCTCTCCGGGACTAGCGGCACAGATACGCAGTATTTT. Translation gives CASSTLSGTSGTDTQYF.

The chain recombines TRBV5-6 with TRBJ1-5; D possibly corresponds to TRBD1 (5 bases). The CDR3 consists of 12 residues. Germline CDR1 and CDR2: SGHDT and YYEEEE. V lost 2 bases, J lost 11 bases, and 11 bases lay in between. The DNA for the CDR3 is TGTGCCAGCAGCTTCGCCGGGGGGTCCCAGCATTTT. Its translation: CASSFAGGSQHF.

V usage is TRBV2 and J usage is TRBJ2-3; D perhaps matches TRBD1 (5 bases). Germline loops: CDR1 SNHLY, CDR2 FYNNEI. CDR3 size: 12 residues. The V and J ends lost 6 bases and 5 bases respectively, with 9 bases between them. CDR3 protein: CASSLREDTQYF. The CDR3 DNA reads TGTGCCAGCAGCCTCAGGGAAGATACGCAGTATTTT.

The genes are TRBV7-2 and TRBJ2-7, with TRBD1 as a possible D gene (7 bases). The germline CDR1 and CDR2 sequences are SGHTA and FQGNSA. Trimming removed 5 bases at V and 1 base at J, with 15 bases between. CDR3 size: 15 residues. CDR3 protein: CASSLTTGRSYEQYF. In nucleotides, the CDR3 is TGTGCCAGCAGCCTCACGACAGGGAGGTCCTACGAGCAGTACTTC.

This clone was seen repeatedly, ten times or more. The rearrangement links TRBV27 to TRBJ1-2, with D maybe TRBD1 (5 bases). CDR3 length: 13 amino acids. Germline-derived CDR1 and CDR2 are MNHEY and SMNVEV (reference sequence). V dropped 6 bases and J dropped 7 bases, with 15 bases sitting between them. The CDR3 protein is CASSPGGVRGYTF. The DNA of the CDR3 is TGTGCCAGCAGCCCCGGGGGGGTTCGTGGCTACACCTTC.

The J gene is TRBJ2-1, the V gene TRBV11-1; 15 bases are a match to TRBD2. This CDR3 is built from 16 residues. Germline loops: CDR1 SGHAT, CDR2 FQDESV (reference sequence). Trimming removed 5 bases from V and 7 bases from J; junction bases left unmatched: 6. CDR3 loop: CASSKGLAGGTNEQFF. The CDR3 DNA follows: TGTGCCAGCAGCAAGGGACTAGCGGGAGGAACGAATGAGCAGTTCTTC.

The chain recombines TRBV18 with TRBJ2-7; possible D gene TRBD1, 5 bases. Between the trimmed V and J ends, which lost 3 bases and 3 bases, there was a span of 12 bases. Germline values: CDR1 KGHSH, CDR2 LQKENI. The CDR3 is 14 residues long. The CDR3 nucleotides read TGTGCCAGCTCACCGCTCACAGGAAACTACGAGCAGTACTTC. It specifies CASSPLTGNYEQYF.